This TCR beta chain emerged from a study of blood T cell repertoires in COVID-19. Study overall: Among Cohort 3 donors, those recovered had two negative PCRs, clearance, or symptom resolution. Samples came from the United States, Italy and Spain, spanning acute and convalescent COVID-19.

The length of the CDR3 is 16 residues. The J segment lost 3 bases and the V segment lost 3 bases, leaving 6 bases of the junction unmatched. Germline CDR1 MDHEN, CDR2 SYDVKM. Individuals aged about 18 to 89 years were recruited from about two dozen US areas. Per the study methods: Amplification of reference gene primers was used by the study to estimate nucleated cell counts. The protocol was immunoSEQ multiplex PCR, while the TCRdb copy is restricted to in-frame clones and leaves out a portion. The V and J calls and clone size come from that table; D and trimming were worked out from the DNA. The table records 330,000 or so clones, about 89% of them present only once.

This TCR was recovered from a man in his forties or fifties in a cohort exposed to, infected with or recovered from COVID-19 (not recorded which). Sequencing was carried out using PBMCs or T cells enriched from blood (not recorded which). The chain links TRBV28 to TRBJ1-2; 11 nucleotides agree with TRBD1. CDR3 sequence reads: CASSFGGQGGDYGYTF. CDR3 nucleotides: TGTGCCAGCAGTTTCGGGGGACAGGGGGGTGACTATGGCTACACCTTC.